Described below is a single TCR beta chain sequence and its context. The CDR3 has 16 amino acids. The V segment lost 6 bases and the J segment 4 bases; nucleotides outside the gene matches: 10. CDR1 KGHSH and CDR2 LQKENI come from the germline V gene. The repertoire was sequenced with immunoSEQ multiplex PCR; TCRdb's copy has only in-frame clones and lacks some. The data hold about 350,000 clones, with over 75% observed a single time. The entry originates in a study of blood T cell repertoires in COVID-19. The chain couples TRBV18 to TRBJ1-5; 9 positions agree with TRBD1. The sequence was obtained from a woman in her 30s who had recovered from COVID-19. Sequenced sample: PBMCs or T cells enriched from blood (not recorded which). CDR3 DNA: TGTGCCAGCTCGCATTCGACAGGGGGATTAAATCAGCCCCAGCATTTT. Its protein product is CASSHSTGGLNQPQHF.